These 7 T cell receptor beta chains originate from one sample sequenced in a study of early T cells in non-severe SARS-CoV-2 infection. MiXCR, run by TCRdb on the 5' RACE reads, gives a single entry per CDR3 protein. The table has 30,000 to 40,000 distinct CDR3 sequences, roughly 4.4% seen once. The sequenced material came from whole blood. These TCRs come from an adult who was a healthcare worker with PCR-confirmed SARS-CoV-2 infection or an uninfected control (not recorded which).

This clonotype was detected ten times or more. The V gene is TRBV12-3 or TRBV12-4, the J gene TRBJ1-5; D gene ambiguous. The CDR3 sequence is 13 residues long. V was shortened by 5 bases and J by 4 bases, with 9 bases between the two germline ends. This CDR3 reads CASSTGGNQPQHF. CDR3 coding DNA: TGTGCCAGCAGTACCGGAGGGAATCAGCCCCAGCATTTT.

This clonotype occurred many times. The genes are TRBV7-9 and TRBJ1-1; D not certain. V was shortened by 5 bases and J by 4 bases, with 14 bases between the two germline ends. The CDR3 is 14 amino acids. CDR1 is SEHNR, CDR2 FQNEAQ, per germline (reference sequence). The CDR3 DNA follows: TGTGCCAGCAGCCGCCGGGGTATCGGCACTGAAGCTTTCTTT. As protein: CASSRRGIGTEAFF.

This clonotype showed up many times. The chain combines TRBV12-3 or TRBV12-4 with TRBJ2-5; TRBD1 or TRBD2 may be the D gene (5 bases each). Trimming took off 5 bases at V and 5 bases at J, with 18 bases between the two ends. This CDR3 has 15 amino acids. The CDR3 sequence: CASSAIRTRRETQYF. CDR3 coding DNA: TGTGCCAGCAGTGCGATAAGGACAAGGAGGGAGACCCAGTACTTC.

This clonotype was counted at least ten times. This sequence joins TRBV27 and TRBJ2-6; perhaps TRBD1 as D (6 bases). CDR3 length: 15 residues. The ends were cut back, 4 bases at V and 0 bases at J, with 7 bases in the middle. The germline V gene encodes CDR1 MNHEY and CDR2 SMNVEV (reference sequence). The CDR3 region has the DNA TGTGCCAGCAGTTCAGGGGTCTCTGGGGCCAACGTCCTGACTTTC. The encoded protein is CASSSGVSGANVLTF.

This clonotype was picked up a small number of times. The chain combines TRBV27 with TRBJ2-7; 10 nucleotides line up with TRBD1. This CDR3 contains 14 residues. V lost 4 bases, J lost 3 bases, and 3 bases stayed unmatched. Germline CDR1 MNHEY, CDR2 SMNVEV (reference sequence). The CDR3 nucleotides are TGTGCCAGCAGTTCACGGACAGGGGGCTACGAGCAGTACTTC. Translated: CASSSRTGGYEQYF.

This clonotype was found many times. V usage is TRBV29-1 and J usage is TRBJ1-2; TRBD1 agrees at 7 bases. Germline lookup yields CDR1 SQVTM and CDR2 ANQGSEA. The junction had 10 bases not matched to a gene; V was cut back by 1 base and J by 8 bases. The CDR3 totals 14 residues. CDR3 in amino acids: CSVEGFEGARGYTF. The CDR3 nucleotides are TGCAGCGTTGAAGGGTTTGAGGGGGCGCGAGGCTACACCTTC.

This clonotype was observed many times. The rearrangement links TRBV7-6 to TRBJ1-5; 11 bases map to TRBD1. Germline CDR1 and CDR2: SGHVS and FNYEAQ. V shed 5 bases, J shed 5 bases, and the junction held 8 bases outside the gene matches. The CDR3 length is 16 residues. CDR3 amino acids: CASSLGTGGFYQPQHF. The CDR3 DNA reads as TGTGCCAGCAGCCTAGGGACAGGGGGATTTTATCAGCCCCAGCATTTT.